This T cell receptor beta chain was sequenced during a study of cytomegalovirus exposure and HLA in healthy donors. Per the germline V gene, CDR1 is MGHRA and CDR2 is YSYEKL. V lost 1 base and J 6 bases, leaving 10 bases between the germline ends. This CDR3 has 14 amino acids. This table comes from immunoSEQ multiplex PCR, and its TCRdb copy is limited to in-frame clones, with some not included. The repertoire consists of hundreds of thousands of clones, with approximately 90% occurring once and the leading ten covering over 0.75%. Specimen: PBMCs. The sequence was obtained from a young woman in good health and CMV-seronegative. The chain couples TRBV4-1 to TRBJ2-1, with a weak D call TRBD2 (5 bases). The CDR3 DNA sequence: TGCGCCAGCAGCCAAGGCAGACTACTCAATGAGCAGTTCTTC. Encoded protein: CASSQGRLLNEQFF.